The 10 T cell receptor beta chains given below trace back to one sample, sequenced in a study of T cells in Graves' hyperthyroidism and ophthalmopathy. RNA transcripts gave rise to amplified TCR beta CDR3 regions. Primed by the HTBI set, a first-round RT-PCR was run on the TCR CDR3. TCRdb reprocessed the multiplex PCR reads with MiXCR, giving one entry per CDR3 protein. In the table there are approximately 630,000 distinct CDR3 sequences, about 17% of which are singletons. Sequencing input: blood. The receptor set was obtained from a woman younger than 45 with Graves' hyperthyroidism.

This clonotype was seen only a few times. V usage is TRBV29-1 and J usage is TRBJ1-1; the match to TRBD1 covers 8 bases. The CDR3 is 12 amino acids. CDR1 and CDR2 (germline): SQVTM, ANQGSEA. Trimming removed 4 bases from V and 10 bases from J; junction bases left unmatched: 8. CDR3 amino acids: CSVVPIGQGAFF. The CDR3 DNA is TGCAGCGTTGTCCCCATAGGACAGGGAGCTTTCTTT.

This clonotype occurred a few times. The rearrangement uses TRBV25-1 and TRBJ2-3, with 9 bases that match TRBD1. The J segment lost 6 bases and the V segment lost 2 bases, leaving 12 bases of the junction unmatched. CDR1 is MGHDK, CDR2 SYGVNS, per germline. CDR3 length equals 17 residues. The CDR3 region is CASSELPGQGETDTQYF. CDR3 nucleotide sequence: TGTGCCAGCAGTGAACTACCGGGACAGGGTGAAACGGATACGCAGTATTTT. Looking up the rest from reference TRBV25-1 and TRBJ2-3 gives the full variable domain: EADIYQTPRYLVIGTGKKITLECSQTMGHDKMYWYQQDPGMELHLIHYSYGVNSTEKGDLSSESTVSRIRTEHFPLTLESARPSHTSQYLCASSELPGQGETDTQYFGPGTRLTVL.

The table lists this clonotype with many counts. The J gene is TRBJ2-3, the V gene TRBV7-8; D is perhaps TRBD1 (5 bases). The V gene lost 5 bases and the J gene lost 4 bases, with 13 bases spanning the gap. The CDR3 covers 14 residues. The germline V gene has CDR1 SGHVS and CDR2 FQNEAQ. The CDR3 DNA is TGTGCCAGCAGCCTCACCCCAGGGTCAGATACGCAGTATTTT. Encoded protein: CASSLTPGSDTQYF.

The sample holds a few counts of this clonotype. The rearrangement joins TRBV9 to TRBJ2-5; TRBD2 matches 10 bases. V dropped 0 bases and J dropped 5; count of bases not matched to a gene: 4. CDR3 length equals 15 residues. Germline CDR1 SGDLS, CDR2 YYNGEE. DNA for the CDR3: TGTGCCAGCAGCGTAGTTCTAGCGGGAGAGGAGACCCAGTACTTC. Residues: CASSVVLAGEETQYF.

This clonotype was counted a few times. The chain links TRBV27 to TRBJ2-7; 8 bases line up with TRBD2. From germline, CDR1 is MNHEY and CDR2 SMNVEV (reference sequence). CDR3 size: 15 residues. J was trimmed by 6 bases and V by 5 bases; bases with no gene match: 12. The chain's CDR3 is CASSHRTSPASEQYF. CDR3 coding DNA: TGTGCCAGCAGTCACCGGACTAGCCCTGCCTCCGAGCAGTACTTC.

This clonotype was seen ten or more times. The chain uses TRBV28 and TRBJ2-7; D remains unclear. The CDR3 contains 15 residues. From germline, CDR1 is MDHEN and CDR2 SYDVKM. The V end lost 6 bases, the J end lost 1 base, and 16 bases lay between the germline ends. In DNA form, the CDR3 reads TGTGCCAGCAGGGAAACCCACCTCCGGTCCTACGAGCAGTACTTC. Translation: CASRETHLRSYEQYF.

This clonotype was observed at least ten times. The genes are TRBV28 and TRBJ1-2, with 9 positions matching TRBD1. This CDR3 region has 16 residues. The V and J ends lost 5 bases and 2 bases, in that order; junction bases with no gene match: 9. Germline V gene lookup returns CDR1 MDHEN and CDR2 SYDVKM. In DNA, the CDR3 is TGTGCCAGCAGTGTACTCTGGGACAGGGAGAACTATGGCTACACCTTC. Translated, it gives CASSVLWDRENYGYTF.

Many counts were recorded for this clonotype. The chain carries TRBV18 and TRBJ1-2; 8 bases fit TRBD1. CDR1 is KGHSH and CDR2 is LQKENI in the germline V gene. This CDR3 is built from 16 residues. The V segment lost 3 bases and the J segment 2 bases; nucleotides outside the gene matches: 8. CDR3 in amino acids: CASSPQPGTGNYGYTF. CDR3 DNA: TGTGCCAGCTCACCTCAGCCCGGGACAGGCAACTATGGCTACACCTTC.

The chain has TRBV19 and TRBJ2-2, with D possibly TRBD2 on 6 matching bases. The CDR3 runs to 16 residues. The ends were cut back, 4 bases at V and 4 bases at J, with 16 bases in the middle. Germline V gene data show CDR1 as LNHDA and CDR2 as SQIVND (reference sequence). The CDR3 DNA follows: TGTGCCAGTAGTACCGCCGGGCGGGGCCTCACCGGGGAGCTGTTTTTT. Translation: CASSTAGRGLTGELFF.

A note on this clonotype: A much larger clonotype is one base distant, so this may be a read error. The chain has TRBV7-2 and TRBJ2-1; D may be TRBD2 (5 bases). The CDR3 consists of 17 residues. The germline CDR1 and CDR2 sequences are SGHTA and FQGNSA. The V gene lost 5 bases and the J gene lost 4 bases, with 21 bases spanning the gap. The CDR3 loop reads CASSPLFEGAHYNEQFF. Here the CDR3 DNA reads TGTGCCAGCAGCCCCCTGTTCGAGGGCGCGCATTACAATGAGCAGTTCTTC.